Following are 23 T cell receptor beta chains from one sample sequenced in a study of cytomegalovirus exposure and HLA in healthy donors. Use of 60 Vbeta and 13 Jbeta primers characterized the PCR. Using immunoSEQ multiplex PCR, the repertoire was profiled, and TCRdb retains in-frame clones only, with some absent. The profile shows fewer than 85,000 clones, around 70% of them singletons. What was sequenced was PBMCs. The receptors shown here come from a middle-aged man in good health and CMV-seropositive.

The chain carries TRBV6-5 and TRBJ2-7; D is possibly TRBD2 (6 bases). The V and J ends lost 7 bases and 5 bases respectively, with 18 bases between them. Germline-derived CDR1 and CDR2 are MNHEY and SVGAGI. The CDR3 consists of 14 residues. CDR3 bases: TGTGCCAGCACCACCCTCTCCGGAGGGAACGAGCAGTACTTC. Its protein product is CASTTLSGGNEQYF.

The J gene is TRBJ2-7, the V gene TRBV7-9, with a tentative D call TRBD1 (6 bases). The CDR3 has 14 amino acids. CDR1 and CDR2 (germline): SEHNR, FQNEAQ (reference sequence). Trimming shortened V by 3 bases and J by 5 bases, and 14 bases separated the two germline ends. CDR3: CASSLSQGIHEQYF. For the CDR3, the DNA is TGTGCCAGCAGCTTGAGTCAGGGGATCCACGAGCAGTACTTC.

The chain recombines TRBV18 with TRBJ1-1; possibly TRBD1 for D (5 bases). CDR1 and CDR2 from the germline V gene are KGHSH and LQKENI. V was shortened by 5 bases and J by 0 bases, with 7 bases between the two germline ends. CDR3 length equals 13 residues. The CDR3 DNA follows: TGTGCCAGCTCAGCAGGGTTGAACACTGAAGCTTTCTTT. Encoded protein: CASSAGLNTEAFF.

The chain uses TRBV27 and TRBJ2-7, with TRBD1 matching 9 bases. The CDR3 loop spans 14 amino acids. The V and J ends lost 2 bases and 6 bases, in that order; junction bases with no gene match: 5. Germline-derived CDR1 and CDR2 are MNHEY and SMNVEV (reference sequence). This CDR3 reads CASSLRDRVGEQYF. Here the CDR3 DNA reads TGTGCCAGCAGTTTAAGGGACAGGGTAGGCGAGCAGTACTTC.

V is TRBV10-3 and J is TRBJ2-3; D is perhaps TRBD2 (6 bases). Germline assignment: CDR1 ENHRY and CDR2 SYGVKD. The CDR3 sequence is 13 residues long. Between the trimmed V and J ends, which lost 11 bases and 2 bases, there was a span of 14 bases. The CDR3 coding sequence is TGTGCCTTTGGGGGAGGAAACACAGATACGCAGTATTTT. This encodes CAFGGGNTDTQYF.

V gene TRBV30 combines with J gene TRBJ2-7; TRBD1 matches 7 bases. This CDR3 comprises 12 residues. Trimming cost V 7 bases and J 4 bases; bases outside gene matches: 7. CDR1 is GTSNPN, CDR2 SVGIG, per germline (reference sequence). The DNA for the CDR3 is TGTGCCTCTCGGGACAGTGGATACGAGCAGTACTTC. As protein: CASRDSGYEQYF.

This chain links TRBV15 with TRBJ1-5; 7 bases line up with TRBD1. Germline-derived CDR1 and CDR2 are LNHNV and YYDKDF (reference sequence). V shed 1 base and J 2 bases; nucleotides not matched to a gene: 20. The CDR3 consists of 21 residues. CDR3 sequence (DNA): TGTGCCACCAGCAGAGGAGATTCGCGGACAGGCCTCTTTCATGGCAATCAGCCCCAGCATTTT. Translation gives CATSRGDSRTGLFHGNQPQHF.

The chain combines TRBV6-1 with TRBJ2-2, with 11 bases matching TRBD2. V trimming: 4 bases; J trimming: 0 bases; junction bases outside the gene matches: 10. Germline CDR1 reads MNHNS; CDR2 reads SASEGT. The CDR3 totals 19 residues. The CDR3 DNA reads as TGTGCCAGCAGTGTCCCGCCGGGACTAGCGGCCGCGAACACCGGGGAGCTGTTTTTT. It is translated as CASSVPPGLAAANTGELFF.

This clone was found once. This chain uses TRBV15 with TRBJ1-4, with 7 nucleotides matching TRBD1. Germline CDR1 and CDR2: LNHNV and YYDKDF (reference sequence). This CDR3 is built from 15 residues. V was clipped by 5 bases and J by 8 bases; unmatched bases: 11. CDR3 bases: TGTGCCACCAGCCCCGAGACAGGGTATGGGGAAAAACTGTTTTTT. Translated: CATSPETGYGEKLFF.

This clone has just a few counts. The rearrangement joins TRBV5-8 to TRBJ2-7; possibly TRBD2 for D (5 bases). The length of the CDR3 is 16 residues. Trimming removed 4 bases at V and 1 base at J, with 18 bases between. Germline V CDR1 and CDR2: SGHTS, YDEGEE. This chain's CDR3 is CASSPEGGWGSYEQYF. The DNA for the CDR3 is TGTGCCAGCAGCCCAGAGGGTGGATGGGGATCCTACGAGCAGTACTTC. Based on the CDR3 plus reference TRBV5-8 and TRBJ2-7, the full variable domain is EAGVTQSPTHLIKTRGQQATLRCSPISGHTSVYWYQQALGLGLQFLLWYDEGEERNRGNFPPRFSGRQFPNYSSELNVNALELEDSALYLCASSPEGGWGSYEQYFGPGTRLTVT.

The chain joins TRBV19 to TRBJ1-4; 8 bases line up with TRBD1. There are 15 residues in the CDR3. Per the germline V gene, CDR1 is LNHDA and CDR2 is SQIVND (reference sequence). The J segment lost 6 bases and the V segment lost 5 bases, leaving 8 bases of the junction unmatched. For the CDR3, the DNA is TGTGCCAGTAGTGCCCGATCACAGGGGGATGAAAAACTGTTTTTT. Its protein is CASSARSQGDEKLFF.

The rearrangement links TRBV4-1 to TRBJ2-3, with 9 bases aligning to TRBD2. V was clipped by 3 bases and J by 2 bases; unmatched bases: 6. This CDR3 has 16 amino acids. The germline CDR1 and CDR2 sequences are MGHRA and YSYEKL. CDR3 protein: CASSQPSSGVTDTQYF. As DNA, the CDR3 is TGCGCCAGCAGCCAGCCTTCTAGCGGGGTCACAGATACGCAGTATTTT.

This chain connects TRBV4-2 to TRBJ2-5; 7 bases agree with TRBD2. Germline CDR1 reads LGHNA; CDR2 reads YNFKEQ. The V gene end was trimmed by 0 bases and the J gene end by 5 bases; junction bases not matched to a gene: 9. This CDR3 spans 16 amino acids. The CDR3: CASSQDGRGGSETQYF. The DNA for the CDR3 is TGTGCCAGCAGCCAAGATGGACGCGGGGGTTCGGAGACCCAGTACTTC.

This sequence joins TRBV4-3 and TRBJ2-1; weak D call: TRBD2 (7 bases). V was shortened by 0 bases and J by 1 base, with 16 bases between the two germline ends. Germline lookup yields CDR1 LGHNA and CDR2 YSLEER. This CDR3 comprises 18 residues. CDR3 DNA: TGCGCCAGCAGCCAAGACCTACTACGGGGGGCGTCCTACAATGAGCAGTTCTTC. This encodes CASSQDLLRGASYNEQFF.

This chain uses TRBV7-6 with TRBJ2-3; 7 bases agree with TRBD2. Germline V gene lookup returns CDR1 SGHVS and CDR2 FNYEAQ. After removal of 5 bases from V and 4 bases from J, the junction contained 6 bases not matched to a gene. CDR3 length equals 14 residues. DNA of the CDR3: TGTGCCAGCAGCACCGCGGGAGCCGCAGATACGCAGTATTTT. Translated, it gives CASSTAGAADTQYF.

This clone has a single count. J is TRBJ1-2 and V is TRBV5-6; unclear D gene. The CDR3 totals 11 residues. CDR1 SGHDT and CDR2 YYEEEE come from the germline V gene. With 1 base removed from V and 4 bases from J, the gap between germline ends came to 2 bases. The CDR3 reads CASSLLYGYTF. In DNA form, the CDR3 reads TGTGCCAGCAGCTTGCTCTATGGCTACACCTTC.

The chain's CDR3 is CASSEQGVYGYTF. For the CDR3, the DNA is TGTGCCAGCAGTGAACAGGGGGTCTATGGCTACACCTTC. The J gene is TRBJ1-2, the V gene TRBV6-1; 7 bases are shared with TRBD1. The V and J ends lost 2 bases and 4 bases, in that order; junction bases with no gene match: 1. CDR1 MNHNS and CDR2 SASEGT come from the germline V gene. The CDR3 is 13 residues long.

The chain has TRBV6-5 and TRBJ1-4; no firm D call. With 3 bases removed from V and 7 bases from J, the gap between germline ends came to 12 bases. CDR1 is MNHEY, CDR2 SVGAGI, per germline. This CDR3 contains 14 residues. CDR3 loop: CASSYNQEREKLFF. The CDR3 DNA reads as TGTGCCAGCAGTTATAACCAAGAGCGTGAAAAACTGTTTTTT.

The chain recombines TRBV19 with TRBJ1-5, with 11 nucleotides matching TRBD1. The CDR3 has 19 amino acids. The germline gives CDR1 LNHDA, CDR2 SQIVND (reference sequence). V lost 5 bases to trimming and J lost 0 bases; unmatched junction nucleotides: 12. The CDR3 coding sequence is TGTGCCAGTAGTTCCCGGACAGGGGGCGCGTCCGATAGCAATCAGCCCCAGCATTTT. Translated: CASSSRTGGASDSNQPQHF.

The chain carries TRBV28 and TRBJ1-1; the match to TRBD1 covers 11 bases. This CDR3 contains 15 residues. V dropped 3 bases and J dropped 5; count of bases not matched to a gene: 5. Germline V gives CDR1 MDHEN, CDR2 SYDVKM. The CDR3, as DNA: TGTGCCAGCAGTTTGGACAGGGGGCTGGGTACTGAAGCTTTCTTT. Its translation: CASSLDRGLGTEAFF.

This chain joins TRBV15 and TRBJ2-7, with D unresolved. CDR1 is LNHNV, CDR2 YYDKDF, per germline (reference sequence). The CDR3 extends over 13 amino acids. V was clipped by 0 bases and J by 3 bases, with 6 bases between them. The CDR3 sequence is CATSRENNYEQYF. In nucleotides, the CDR3 is TGTGCCACCAGCAGAGAGAACAACTACGAGCAGTACTTC.

This chain uses TRBV7-2 with TRBJ1-2; D gene unclear. This CDR3 is 14 amino acids long. The germline V gene encodes CDR1 SGHTA and CDR2 FQGNSA. V was pared by 7 bases and J by 2 bases, with 14 bases between. CDR3 nucleotides: TGTGCCAGCACCCCGAGTCTGTTAAACTATGGCTACACCTTC. It yields the protein CASTPSLLNYGYTF. Full variable domain (rest looked up from reference TRBV7-2 and TRBJ1-2): GAGVSQSPSNKVTEKGKDVELRCDPISGHTALYWYRQSLGQGLEFLIYFQGNSAPDKSGLPSDRFSAERTGGSVSTLTIQRTQQEDSAVYLCASTPSLLNYGYTFGSGTRLTVV.

V gene TRBV2 combines with J gene TRBJ1-1; perhaps TRBD1 as D (6 bases). The CDR3 extends over 13 amino acids. The V gene lost 3 bases and the J gene lost 10 bases, with 15 bases spanning the gap. The germline CDR1 and CDR2 sequences are SNHLY and FYNNEI. Here the CDR3 reads CASSERMDSRAFF. CDR3 nucleotide sequence: TGTGCCAGCAGTGAGCGAATGGACAGTAGAGCTTTCTTT.